This T cell receptor (beta chain) comes out of a study of blood T cell repertoires in COVID-19. At the level of the study: Samples representing acute and convalescent COVID-19 were sourced from the United States, Italy and Spain.

Participants' reported clinical history set cohort assignment. The CDR3 is made up of 15 amino acids. J gave up 7 bases and V 0 bases, and 8 bases lay outside the gene matches. CDR1 SQVTM and CDR2 ANQGSEA come from the germline V gene. Assay used: immunoSEQ multiplex PCR; TCRdb lists only in-frame clones, some missing. The profile shows a few hundred thousand clones, roughly 90% of them singletons. The clonotype comes from a woman aged 30 to 39 who had recovered from COVID-19. Specimen: PBMCs or T cells enriched from blood (not recorded which). V is TRBV29-1 and J is TRBJ2-1, with 8 bases fitting TRBD2. In DNA, the CDR3 is TGCAGCGTTGAAGATCTTGCCGGGGGGGGAAATGAGCAGTTCTTC. Amino acid sequence: CSVEDLAGGGNEQFF.